Each of the 7 T cell receptor beta chains below was sequenced from the same sample in a study of CD8 T cells in ankylosing spondylitis. General observations from the study: A motif in TCR beta, a set of eight or nine highly homologous variants, appeared characteristic of ankylosing spondylitis blood.

Via MiXCR, TCRdb re-called the 5' RACE reads, giving one row per CDR3 protein. The table includes more than 600,000 distinct CDR3 sequences, under 20% detected once. For these receptors, no antigen is known. Sequenced sample: blood, either unsorted or a sorted T cell fraction (not recorded which). The receptors shown here come from a male donor with ankylosing spondylitis.

The J gene is TRBJ1-5, the V gene TRBV12-3 or TRBV12-4; D is undetermined. V was trimmed by 6 bases and J by 1 base, leaving 13 bases between them. The CDR3 is made up of 15 amino acids. The CDR3 sequence: CASSRSGRSNQPQHF. CDR3 sequence (DNA): TGTGCCAGCAGCCGAAGCGGGCGAAGCAATCAGCCCCAGCATTTT.

Many counts were recorded for this clonotype. The chain uses TRBV5-1 and TRBJ2-1; D is possibly TRBD2 (5 bases). CDR3 size: 16 residues. The germline V gene has CDR1 SGHRS and CDR2 YFSETQ. V was shortened by 0 bases and J by 2 bases, with 12 bases between the two germline ends. CDR3 coding DNA: TGCGCCAGCAGCTTGGGAGCCGGGAACACCTACAATGAGCAGTTCTTC. This gives the protein CASSLGAGNTYNEQFF. The entire variable domain, with the rest obtained from reference TRBV5-1 and TRBJ2-1, is as follows: KAGVTQTPRYLIKTRGQQVTLSCSPISGHRSVSWYQQTPGQGLQFLFEYFSETQRNKGNFPGRFSGRQFSNSRSEMNVSTLELGDSALYLCASSLGAGNTYNEQFFGPGTRLTVL.

This chain connects TRBV19 to TRBJ2-1, with D perhaps matching TRBD2 (5 bases). The germline V and J ends were trimmed by 1 base and 4 bases, with 11 bases remaining between them. The CDR3 has 15 residues. In germline, CDR1 is LNHDA, CDR2 SQIVND (reference sequence). CDR3 DNA sequence: TGTGCCAGTAGTATAGTAGCGCTGGGTTACAATGAGCAGTTCTTC. The encoded protein is CASSIVALGYNEQFF.

Ten or more counts support this clonotype. The rearrangement joins TRBV10-3 to TRBJ2-3; D is possibly TRBD2 (5 bases). This CDR3 has 15 amino acids. In germline, CDR1 is ENHRY, CDR2 SYGVKD. V lost 2 bases and J lost 5, with 14 bases in between. The CDR3 is CAISEKSGEGDTQYF. The CDR3 bases are TGTGCCATCAGTGAGAAGAGCGGCGAGGGAGATACGCAGTATTTT.

The chain has TRBV5-5 and TRBJ2-7; weak D call: TRBD2 (5 bases). Germline CDR1 and CDR2: SGHKS and YYEKEE (reference sequence). This CDR3 has 14 amino acids. The V end lost 1 base, the J end lost 5 bases, and 13 bases lay between the germline ends. The CDR3 DNA is TGTGCCAGCAGCTTGTACGAGACTACTCACGAGCAGTACTTC. As protein: CASSLYETTHEQYF.

This clonotype was recorded a few times. This rearrangement joins TRBV12-3 or TRBV12-4 to TRBJ2-1; D might be TRBD1 or TRBD2, each matching 5 bases. Trimming shortened V by 0 bases and J by 8 bases, and 11 bases separated the two germline ends. The CDR3 loop spans 14 amino acids. The CDR3 DNA reads as TGTGCCAGCAGTTTAGCCCTGGGACGGGATGAGCAGTTCTTC. It yields the protein CASSLALGRDEQFF.

This clonotype was seen at least ten times. V usage is TRBV7-9 and J usage is TRBJ2-3; D unclear. CDR3 length equals 15 residues. Trimming took off 1 base at V and 3 bases at J, with 11 bases between the two ends. Germline V CDR1 and CDR2: SEHNR, FQNEAQ (reference sequence). CDR3 protein: CASSLESERTDTQYF. Written as DNA, the CDR3 is TGTGCCAGCAGCTTAGAGTCGGAACGGACAGATACGCAGTATTTT.